These 7 T cell receptor beta chains were sequenced from one sample in a study of T cell repertoires in cytomegalovirus infection. Their cognate antigens are unknown. TCRdb re-called the reads through MiXCR, storing one row per CDR3 protein. The repertoire consists of about 900,000 distinct CDR3 sequences, with approximately 33% occurring once and the leading ten covering around an eighth. This sample comprised cultured CD8+ T cells from PBMCs, obtained from culture after CMV antigen stimulation. These receptor sequences come from a human donor in good health (CMV status not recorded). Some clones in this sample may be carry-over from other donors' samples.

This clonotype came up many times. The J gene is TRBJ2-2, the V gene TRBV9, with D possibly matching TRBD2 (5 bases). Germline-derived CDR1 and CDR2 are SGDLS and YYNGEE. V dropped 2 bases and J dropped 0 bases, with 11 bases sitting between them. CDR3 length: 16 amino acids. CDR3 DNA sequence: TGTGCCAGCAGCGTGGGCGGGCTTACGAACACCGGGGAGCTGTTTTTT. As protein: CASSVGGLTNTGELFF.

The rearrangement links TRBV4-1 to TRBJ2-2; TRBD1 matches at 8 bases. This CDR3 has 15 amino acids. CDR1 is MGHRA, CDR2 YSYEKL, per germline. V dropped 3 bases and J dropped 5; count of bases not matched to a gene: 5. CDR3 nucleotides: TGCGCCAGCAGCCAGGACAGGGTAACAACCGGGGAGCTGTTTTTT. Translated: CASSQDRVTTGELFF.

The chain employs TRBV7-9 and TRBJ2-1, with a weak D call TRBD1 (6 bases). V lost 5 bases and J 8 bases, leaving 10 bases between the germline ends. The germline CDR1 and CDR2 sequences are SEHNR and FQNEAQ (reference sequence). The length of the CDR3 is 12 residues. CDR3 coding DNA: TGTGCCAGCAGCCTGGGGGCGTATGAGCAGTTCTTC. It yields the protein CASSLGAYEQFF. The variable domain in full, with the rest retrieved from reference TRBV7-9 and TRBJ2-1, is DTGVSQNPRHKITKRGQNVTFRCDPISEHNRLYWYRQTLGQGPEFLTYFQNEAQLEKSRLLSDRFSAERPKGSFSTLEIQRTEQGDSAMYLCASSLGAYEQFFGPGTRLTVL.

The table lists this clonotype with a few counts. The chain couples TRBV7-8 to TRBJ2-5, with TRBD2 matching over 12 bases. This CDR3 is 15 amino acids long. With V trimmed by 2 bases and J by 6 bases, 4 bases remained unmatched. The V gene's germline CDR1 is SGHVS and CDR2 FQNEAQ. CDR3 region: CASSLPSGGAKTQYF. DNA of the CDR3: TGTGCCAGCAGCTTACCTAGCGGGGGGGCGAAGACCCAGTACTTC. Full variable domain (missing parts from reference TRBV7-8 and TRBJ2-5): GAGVSQSPRYKVAKRGQDVALRCDPISGHVSLFWYQQALGQGPEFLTYFQNEAQLDKSGLPSDRFFAERPEGSVSTLKIQRTQQEDSAVYLCASSLPSGGAKTQYFGPGTRLLVL.

This clonotype was seen many times. The CDR3 is CASSLFLGGRDEKLFF. The CDR3 DNA reads as TGTGCCAGCAGTTTATTTCTCGGGGGGCGCGATGAAAAACTGTTTTTT. The V gene is TRBV12-3 or TRBV12-4, the J gene TRBJ1-4; TRBD1 is a possible D gene (6 bases). Trimming removed 2 bases from V and 6 bases from J, with 16 bases in between. The length of the CDR3 is 16 residues.

Concerning this clonotype: The junction differs from germline at one of its ends, possibly a read error. This sequence joins TRBV4-1 and TRBJ2-2, with D possibly TRBD1 on 6 matching bases. The CDR3 totals 15 residues. The germline V gene encodes CDR1 MGHRA and CDR2 YSYEKL. Written as DNA, the CDR3 is TGCACCAGCAGCCAACAACAGGGCAATCACGGGGAGCTGTTTTTT. This translates into CTSSQQQGNHGELFF.

This clonotype was detected ten times or more. The chain recombines TRBV7-2 with TRBJ2-1, with 11 bases fitting TRBD2. Germline lookup yields CDR1 SGHTA and CDR2 FQGNSA. This CDR3 has 15 amino acids. The V segment lost 4 bases and the J segment 6 bases; nucleotides outside the gene matches: 5. CDR3 nucleotides: TGTGCCAGCAGCTGGCTAGCGGGGGGAACCAATGAGCAGTTCTTC. This translates into CASSWLAGGTNEQFF.